This TCR beta chain was sequenced for a study of blood T cell repertoires in COVID-19. This clone was picked up a small number of times. Other DNA sequences in the sample encode the same CDR3. In the original analysis: How many nucleated cells were present was estimated from reference gene primer amplification. Produced via immunoSEQ multiplex PCR; TCRdb's table is partial and in-frame only. The V and J calls and clone size were taken over from that table, and D and trimming were inferred from the DNA. In the table there are approximately 180,000 clones, 75% to 90% of which are singletons. The CDR3 is 14 amino acids. The V gene's germline CDR1 is SGHAT and CDR2 FQNNGV. Trimming removed 3 bases from V and 9 bases from J; junction bases left unmatched: 1.

The chain uses TRBV11-2 and TRBJ1-6; 11 bases agree with TRBD1. Sequencing was done on a sample of peripheral blood. The TCR was taken from a woman between 40 and 55 years old with COVID-19, enrolled during active disease. CDR3 region: CASSFGTGGSPLHF. The CDR3 bases are TGTGCCAGCAGCTTCGGGACAGGGGGTTCACCCCTCCACTTT.